The rows below give T cell receptor beta chains drawn from one sample of a study of cytotoxic CD8 clonotypes in ibrutinib-treated CLL. The repertoire was sequenced with immunoSEQ multiplex PCR; TCRdb's copy has only in-frame clones and lacks some. The sample yields fewer than 400,000 clones, roughly 67% seen once. The specimen comprised PBMCs, sampled after 36 months of ibrutinib treatment. The receptors come from a human donor with chronic lymphocytic leukemia. The CDR3 runs from the conserved cysteine through the conserved F or W. The D gene is left open where the match is weak. Part of the rows lack a size; the others show once, few, many or a class for expanded clones.

TRBJ1-5 13 TRBV10-2 NA few TGCGCCAGCAGGGAGAGCCTCAATCAGCCCCAGCATTTT CASRESLNQPQHF
TRBJ2-5 14 TRBV28 NA NA TGTGCCAGCAGCAACCCCGGCTTAAGAGAGACCCAGTACTTC CASSNPGLRETQYF
TRBJ2-7 14 TRBV11-2 TRBD1 NA TGTGCCAGCAGCCCCGACAGGGCTCGGAACGAGCAGTACTTC CASSPDRARNEQYF
TRBJ2-2 15 TRBV7-8 NA few TGTGCCAGCGGGGGAATGGCGGAGAACACCGGGGAGCTGTTTTTT CASGGMAENTGELFF
TRBJ1-4 17 TRBV2 NA NA TGTGCCAGCAGTGCGTATGGGGTCGGCGCAACTAATGAAAAACTGTTTTTT CASSAYGVGATNEKLFF
TRBJ1-1 13 TRBV19 NA few TGTGCCAGTAGTATGTGGCAGAACACTGAAGCTTTCTTT CASSMWQNTEAFF
TRBJ2-7 14 TRBV11-3 NA NA TGTGCCAGCAGCTTAGTAGCTAGTGGTTACGAGCAGTACTTC CASSLVASGYEQYF
TRBJ2-7 15 TRBV19 TRBD2 NA TGTGCCAGTAGTTTAGTGGCTAGCGGGGGCAACGAGCAGTACTTC CASSLVASGGNEQYF
TRBJ2-7 13 TRBV5-6 NA NA TGTGCCAGCAGCTTGTTACACCACTACGAGCAGTACTTC CASSLLHHYEQYF
TRBJ2-1 13 TRBV19 NA NA TGTGCCAGTAGTTTAGGGCCAGAAACTGAGCAGTTCTTC CASSLGPETEQFF
TRBJ2-7 14 TRBV4-1 TRBD1 NA TGCGCCAGCAGTCTCCGACAGGGTCCCTACGAGCAGTACTTC CASSLRQGPYEQYF
TRBJ2-1 16 TRBV7-6 TRBD2 NA TGTGCCAGCAGCTTAGGACTAGCGGGGGGGCCGTCTGAGCAGTTCTTC CASSLGLAGGPSEQFF